Shown below are 5 T cell receptor beta chains from a single sample sequenced in a study of blood T cell repertoires in COVID-19. This table comes from immunoSEQ multiplex PCR, and its TCRdb copy is limited to in-frame clones, with some not included. The sample lists 400,000 to 450,000 clones; less than 95% were seen once. The source material was PBMCs or T cells enriched from blood (not recorded which). The receptors come from a man between 18 and 35 years old who had recovered from COVID-19.

J is TRBJ2-3 and V is TRBV5-1; D possibly corresponds to TRBD1 (5 bases). The V end was cut by 1 base, the J end by 2 bases, with 11 bases between. The CDR3 is 15 amino acids. CDR1 and CDR2 (germline): SGHRS, YFSETQ. This chain's CDR3 is CASSLMTRDTDTQYF. CDR3 nucleotides: TGCGCCAGCAGCTTGATGACCAGGGACACAGATACGCAGTATTTT.

The chain employs TRBV9 and TRBJ1-2, with 9 bases aligning to TRBD1. Germline CDR1 reads SGDLS; CDR2 reads YYNGEE. The V gene end was trimmed by 4 bases and the J gene end by 6 bases; junction bases not matched to a gene: 7. The CDR3 is 14 amino acids. Written as DNA, the CDR3 is TGTGCCAGCAGCATACCGGGACAGGGCCATGGCTACACCTTC. Protein: CASSIPGQGHGYTF.

The chain recombines TRBV12-3 or TRBV12-4 with TRBJ1-2; D is unresolved. V dropped 1 base and J dropped 5 bases, with 8 bases sitting between them. This CDR3 region has 13 residues. CDR3 protein: CASSLEAGYGYTF. In DNA, the CDR3 is TGTGCCAGCAGTTTAGAAGCGGGGTATGGCTACACCTTC.

The chain recombines TRBV28 with TRBJ1-3; 7 bases agree with TRBD1. V lost 4 bases, J lost 4 bases, and 7 bases stayed unmatched. There are 15 residues in the CDR3. Germline V gives CDR1 MDHEN, CDR2 SYDVKM. CDR3 bases: TGTGCCAGCAGTTCGCAACAGGGGACCGGAAACACCATATATTTT. Translation: CASSSQQGTGNTIYF.

This clone was picked up a small number of times. The CDR3 sequence: CASSSSAGDPKNIQYF. DNA of the CDR3: TGTGCCAGCAGCAGTTCGGCGGGGGACCCCAAAAACATTCAGTACTTC. The rearrangement links TRBV21-1 to TRBJ2-4; the table's D call, TRBD2, was not checked against the DNA. TRBV21-1 is a known pseudogene. There are 16 residues in the CDR3.